Below, 15 T cell receptor beta chains from the same sample are listed, as sequenced in a study of blood T cell dynamics during melanoma immunotherapy. Specified time point: week 3, after first cycle of checkpoint inhibitor. The repertoire was sequenced with immunoSEQ multiplex PCR; TCRdb's copy has only in-frame clones and lacks some. Of 25,000 to 35,000 clones in the sample, approximately 88% were seen once. Source: blood, taken from a patient treated with checkpoint blockade. The source is a human donor with melanoma.

The rearrangement links TRBV29-1 to TRBJ2-1; 9 positions agree with TRBD2. This CDR3 is built from 16 residues. Germline V gives CDR1 SQVTM, CDR2 ANQGSEA. Trimming removed 2 bases from V and 9 bases from J; junction bases left unmatched: 14. For the CDR3, the DNA is TGCAGCGTTGAAACCTACGGCGGGGGGGCCTTGCGTGAGCAGTTCTTC. It yields the protein CSVETYGGGALREQFF.

V gene TRBV4-2 combines with J gene TRBJ2-5, with a possible D match to TRBD1 (5 bases). The DNA matches TRBJ2-7 better at its end, which makes the J call doubtful. In germline, CDR1 is LGHNA, CDR2 YNFKEQ. There are 15 residues in the CDR3. DNA of the CDR3: TGTGCCAGCAGCCTCGATAGGGCCACAGGCCGCGAGCAGTACTTC. Translating it yields CASSLDRATGREQYF.

The V and J genes are TRBV7-8 and TRBJ2-2, with a tentative D call TRBD2 (6 bases). The germline gives CDR1 SGHVS, CDR2 FQNEAQ. CDR3 length: 14 residues. V gave up 5 bases and J gave up 7 bases, with 14 bases separating them. The CDR3: CASSETSINGELFF. The DNA for the CDR3 is TGTGCCAGCAGCGAAACTAGCATCAACGGGGAGCTGTTTTTT.

The chain couples TRBV28 to TRBJ2-7; the match to TRBD1 covers 9 bases. There are 14 residues in the CDR3. The germline gives CDR1 MDHEN, CDR2 SYDVKM. The junction had 4 bases not matched to a gene; V was cut back by 2 bases and J by 5 bases. The CDR3 DNA follows: TGTGCCAGCAGTTTACGGACAGGGGAACACGAGCAGTACTTC. Protein: CASSLRTGEHEQYF.

The chain couples TRBV19 to TRBJ2-7, with TRBD1 identical over 9 bases. The germline V gene encodes CDR1 LNHDA and CDR2 SQIVND (reference sequence). The trim removed 5 bases at V and 5 bases at J, leaving 7 bases unmatched. The CDR3 length is 14 residues. This CDR3 is CASSPRTGVNEQYF. CDR3 in DNA: TGTGCCAGTAGTCCGAGGACAGGGGTCAACGAGCAGTACTTC.

V gene TRBV6-5 combines with J gene TRBJ1-3, with 9 bases lining up with TRBD1. This CDR3 comprises 15 residues. Per the germline V gene, CDR1 is MNHEY and CDR2 is SVGAGI. The V segment lost 6 bases and the J segment 0 bases; nucleotides outside the gene matches: 3. CDR3 protein: CASSTGGVSGNTIYF. The CDR3 DNA reads TGTGCCAGCAGCACAGGGGGCGTCTCTGGAAACACCATATATTTT.

The chain carries TRBV28 and TRBJ2-1; the D is unclear. The V gene's germline CDR1 is MDHEN and CDR2 SYDVKM. The length of the CDR3 is 15 residues. Trimming stripped 6 bases from V and 0 bases from J, with 12 bases between. The CDR3 region is CASRDLRSSYNEQFF. CDR3 in DNA: TGTGCCAGCAGGGATCTACGGAGCTCCTACAATGAGCAGTTCTTC.

The chain is built from TRBV6-1 and TRBJ1-2; D not certain. The V gene lost 2 bases and the J gene lost 4 bases, with 11 bases spanning the gap. The CDR3 length is 14 residues. The germline V gene has CDR1 MNHNS and CDR2 SASEGT. CDR3 protein: CASSENSQIYGYTF. CDR3 nucleotides: TGTGCCAGCAGTGAAAACAGCCAGATCTATGGCTACACCTTC.

V is TRBV19 and J is TRBJ1-2, with unresolved D. Germline V gene data show CDR1 as LNHDA and CDR2 as SQIVND (reference sequence). The CDR3 sequence is 13 residues long. The V and J ends lost 2 bases and 10 bases respectively, with 14 bases between them. The CDR3, as DNA: TGTGCCAGTAGTATAAGTGGCCCGGGAGACTACACCTTC. This codes for CASSISGPGDYTF. The whole variable domain, filled in from reference TRBV19 and TRBJ1-2, reads DGGITQSPKYLFRKEGQNVTLSCEQNLNHDAMYWYRQDPGQGLRLIYYSQIVNDFQKGDIAEGYSVSREKKESFPLTVTSAQKNPTAFYLCASSISGPGDYTFGSGTRLTVV.

V is TRBV9 and J is TRBJ1-5; possibly TRBD1 for D (5 bases). This CDR3 comprises 15 residues. V lost 3 bases, J lost 2 bases, and 12 bases lay in between. Germline V gene lookup returns CDR1 SGDLS and CDR2 YYNGEE. CDR3 bases: TGTGCCAGCAGCGCGGGGGGGAGGGGCAATCAGCCCCAGCATTTT. It encodes CASSAGGRGNQPQHF.

This sequence joins TRBV6-5 and TRBJ2-2; possibly TRBD2 for D (6 bases). CDR1 is MNHEY and CDR2 is SVGAGI in the germline V gene. V was trimmed by 2 bases and J by 6 bases, leaving 16 bases between them. The CDR3 has 16 residues. The CDR3 coding sequence is TGTGCCAGCAGTTACGATAGCGGACACCGCCCCGGGGAGCTGTTTTTT. Translated, it gives CASSYDSGHRPGELFF.

This clone was counted a few times. The chain uses TRBV28 and TRBJ2-7, with 16 bases aligning to TRBD2. Germline V gives CDR1 MDHEN, CDR2 SYDVKM. The CDR3 runs to 15 residues. J was trimmed by 4 bases and V by 4 bases; bases with no gene match: 1. The DNA for the CDR3 is TGTGCCAGCAGTTCGGGACTAGCGGGAGGGTACGAGCAGTACTTC. It translates to CASSSGLAGGYEQYF.

V gene TRBV28 combines with J gene TRBJ2-5; 7 bases are a match to TRBD1. The CDR3 consists of 14 residues. In germline, CDR1 is MDHEN, CDR2 SYDVKM. V was clipped by 6 bases and J by 3 bases; unmatched bases: 7. CDR3 sequence: CASRWGQYKETQYF. DNA for the CDR3: TGTGCCAGCAGATGGGGACAGTATAAAGAGACCCAGTACTTC.

V and J are TRBV5-1 and TRBJ2-7; D call uncertain. V was cut by 2 bases and J by 6 bases, with 6 bases left in between. This CDR3 comprises 11 residues. Germline CDR1 is SGHRS and CDR2 is YFSETQ. The CDR3 loop reads CASSLEREQYF. The CDR3 DNA reads TGCGCCAGCAGCTTAGAGCGCGAGCAGTACTTC.

This CDR3 is CASSIRTSGEQYF. The DNA of the CDR3 is TGTGCCAGTAGTATAAGGACTAGCGGCGAGCAGTACTTC. The chain uses TRBV19 and TRBJ2-7; TRBD2 matches 10 bases. The CDR3 loop spans 13 amino acids. After removal of 2 bases from V and 6 bases from J, the junction contained 1 base not matched to a gene. Germline lookup yields CDR1 LNHDA and CDR2 SQIVND (reference sequence).